The next 31 T cell receptor gamma chains were all read from a single sample in a study of intestinal T cells in coeliac disease. The TRG library came from 150 to 200 ng of biopsy DNA amplified with LymphoTrack primers. TCRdb reanalysed the multiplex PCR reads with CATT. The profile shows about 420 gamma-chain clones, approximately 55% of them singletons. Each case's genomic DNA was extracted from ten approximately 5-µm formalin-fixed paraffin-embedded scrolls. The sequencing sample was made of a duodenal biopsy. These receptor sequences come from a human donor with celiac disease.

With regard to this clone: A read error may explain this, as a much larger clone is one base away. The V call is TRGV10, the J call TRGJ1 or TRGJ2. TRGV10 is an ORF; its function is uncertain. The CDR3 sequence is 12 residues long. Trimming at V came to 8 bases and at J to 4 bases, leaving 6 bases not matched to a gene. CDR3 protein: CAAWGRYYKKLF. Written as DNA, the CDR3 is TGTGCTGCGTGGGGTAGGTATTATAAGAAACTCTTT.

The table lists this clone with a count of one. The chain is built from TRGV4 and TRGJ1 or TRGJ2. The germline V gene has CDR1 EGSTGY and CDR2 YDSYTSSV. This CDR3 contains 13 residues. CDR3 nucleotides: TGTGCACCTGGGAGGCGGAATTATTATAAGAAACTCTTT. Its protein product is CAPGRRNYYKKLF.

The table lists this clone with a few counts. It may be a read error: a sequence one base away is much more abundant. The CDR3 nucleotides are TGTGCCACCTGGGACGGGCCAGATTATAAGAAGCTCTTT. Amino acid sequence: CATWDGPDYKKLF. The chain uses TRGV2 and TRGJ1 or TRGJ2. Germline lookup yields CDR1 EGSNGY and CDR2 YDSYNSKV. The length of the CDR3 is 13 residues.

This chain connects TRGV8 to TRGJP2. V lost 6 bases, J lost 7 bases, and 14 bases stayed unmatched. The germline CDR1 and CDR2 sequences are VENAVY and YDSYNSRV. CDR3 length equals 15 residues. In DNA form, the CDR3 reads TGTGCCACCTGGAACACCTCAGTAGTTGATTGGATCAAGACGTTT. Its protein is CATWNTSVVDWIKTF.

Note on this clone: A much larger clone lies a single base off, so this may be a read error. V is TRGV3 and J is TRGJ1 or TRGJ2. Germline V gives CDR1 VTNTFY, CDR2 YDVSTARD (reference sequence). This CDR3 is 14 amino acids long. The CDR3 spells CATWDRRKPRRKLF. DNA of the CDR3: TGCGCCACCTGGGACAGGAGAAAGCCCAGGCGGAAACTCTTT.

V and J are TRGV10 and TRGJ1 or TRGJ2. TRGV10 is noted as an ORF with a role that remains uncertain. The CDR3 covers 11 residues. Germline trimming cut 8 bases from V and 7 bases from J; bases unmatched to any gene: 6. The CDR3 sequence: CAAWDRYKKLF. CDR3 nucleotide sequence: TGTGCTGCGTGGGATCGGTATAAGAAACTCTTT.

The V gene is TRGV10, the J gene TRGJ1 or TRGJ2. TRGV10 is flagged as an ORF with uncertain function. Unmatched junction bases numbered 14, after V lost 13 bases and J lost 1 base. The length of the CDR3 is 14 residues. The CDR3 DNA is TGTGCTGGCGTGGGATTCGTTAATTATTATAAGAAACTCTTT. Translation gives CAGVGFVNYYKKLF.

This clone was observed a few times. A read error may be the cause here, since a much bigger clone is one base away. The chain carries TRGV3 and TRGJ1 or TRGJ2. CDR3 length: 14 residues. CDR1 and CDR2 (germline): VTNTFY, YDVSTARD (reference sequence). The V gene end was trimmed by 0 bases and the J gene end by 12 bases; junction bases not matched to a gene: 14. CDR3 nucleotide sequence: TGTGCCACCTGGGACAGGAGAGAGCCCAGGCGGAAACTCTTT. Translating gives CATWDRREPRRKLF.

This clone counts as hyperexpanded. CDR3 residues: CATWDAPESIYYKKLF. In DNA form, the CDR3 reads TGTGCCACCTGGGACGCTCCCGAATCTATTTATTATAAGAAACTCTTT. The gene calls are TRGV2 and TRGJ1 or TRGJ2. CDR3 length: 16 amino acids. The ends lost 2 bases at V and 3 bases at J; junction bases unmatched: 13. Germline CDR1 is EGSNGY and CDR2 is YDSYNSKV.

This chain connects TRGV2 to TRGJP1. V gave up 8 bases and J gave up 0 bases; unmatched junction bases: 12. Germline CDR1 EGSNGY, CDR2 YDSYNSKV. The CDR3 spans 16 residues. CDR3 sequence: CATLGRANTTGWFKIF. CDR3 in DNA: TGTGCCACCTTGGGACGAGCTAATACCACTGGTTGGTTCAAGATATTT.

Only one count was recorded for this clone. The chain uses TRGV9 and TRGJ1 or TRGJ2. This CDR3 is 11 amino acids long. V dropped 4 bases and J dropped 10; count of bases not matched to a gene: 7. The germline V gene encodes CDR1 GITISATS and CDR2 ISYDGTV (reference sequence). The CDR3 reads CALWEGAKKLF. CDR3 bases: TGTGCCTTGTGGGAAGGTGCAAAGAAACTCTTT.

As regards this clone: The sample carries other DNA sequences with the same CDR3. This CDR3 reads CACLPPCFSDWIKTF. The CDR3 DNA sequence: TGTGCCTGCTTGCCCCCCTGTTTTAGTGATTGGATCAAGACGTTT. The chain uses TRGV11 and TRGJP2. TRGV11 is identified as an open reading frame with a role that is uncertain. The CDR3 totals 15 residues. The junction had 13 bases not matched to a gene; V was cut back by 11 bases and J by 4 bases.

The chain employs TRGV8 and TRGJ1 or TRGJ2. CDR1 and CDR2 (germline): VENAVY, YDSYNSRV. This CDR3 spans 9 amino acids. This CDR3 reads CATGFRKLF. The CDR3, as DNA: TGTGCGACTGGATTTAGGAAACTCTTT.

Comments on this clone: TCRdb's protein for this DNA is that of a much larger clone and differs from the translation at residue 4, likely a read error; the protein shown is the DNA translation. The V gene is TRGV4, the J gene TRGJ1 or TRGJ2. The CDR3 totals 13 residues. With V trimmed by 9 bases and J by 4 bases, 12 bases remained unmatched. The germline gives CDR1 EGSTGY, CDR2 YDSYTSSV. CDR3 sequence (DNA): TGTGCCACCCGTCCCTTGGGGTATTATAAGAAACTCTTT. This translates into CATRPLGYYKKLF.

The V and J genes are TRGV10 and TRGJ1 or TRGJ2. TRGV10 is placed among ORFs of uncertain function. J gave up 5 bases and V 8 bases, and 1 base lay outside the gene matches. This CDR3 has 10 amino acids. The DNA for the CDR3 is TGTGCTGCGTGGGATTATAAGAAACTCTTT. Protein: CAAWDYKKLF.

The table lists this clone with a few counts. The DNA translation disagrees with the TCRdb protein at residue 7, so the protein in this description comes from the DNA. V is TRGV2 and J is TRGJP2. Germline V CDR1 and CDR2: EGSNGY, YDSYNSKV. Losses at the gene ends were 0 bases for V and 8 bases for J; bases not matched to a gene: 9. The CDR3 spans 15 residues. In nucleotides, the CDR3 is TGTGCCACCTGGGACGGGGTTTTAAGCGATTGGATCAAGACGTTT. Amino acid sequence: CATWDGVLSDWIKTF.

Turning to this clone: The junction shows a germline mismatch at one end, possibly a read error. The chain combines TRGV3 with TRGJP2. The CDR3 sequence is 13 residues long. CDR1 is VTNTFY, CDR2 YDVSTARD, per germline (reference sequence). The CDR3 here is CATGTGSGWIKTF. As DNA, the CDR3 is TGTGCCACTGGGACGGGGAGTGGTTGGATCAAGACGTTT.

With respect to this clone: An end of the junction does not agree with germline; a read error may underlie this. CDR3 in DNA: TGTGCCAACTGGTTGGAGAAACTCTTT. Amino acid sequence: CANWLEKLF. The chain combines TRGV2 with TRGJ1 or TRGJ2. The CDR3 loop spans 9 amino acids. Germline CDR1 reads EGSNGY; CDR2 reads YDSYNSKV.

On this clone: This likely stems from a read error, as it lies one base from a far larger clone. The same CDR3 can be traced to other DNA sequences in this sample. The rearrangement joins TRGV2 to TRGJP2. The CDR3 totals 17 residues. The germline gives CDR1 EGSNGY, CDR2 YDSYNSKV. CDR3 in DNA: TGTGCCACCTGGGACGGGCAAGGGGATAGCAGTGATTGGATCAAGACGTTT. Its translation: CATWDGQGDSSDWIKTF.

The CDR3 protein is CAAWDYPGWFKIF. The CDR3 DNA sequence: TGTGCTGCGTGGGATTACCCGGGTTGGTTCAAGATATTT. This rearrangement joins TRGV10 to TRGJP1. TRGV10 is known as an ORF, though its function is uncertain. The length of the CDR3 is 13 residues. After removal of 8 bases from V and 8 bases from J, the junction contained 9 bases not matched to a gene.

This chain connects TRGV2 to TRGJ1 or TRGJ2. Losses at the gene ends were 2 bases for V and 8 bases for J; bases not matched to a gene: 18. This CDR3 is 16 amino acids long. The germline V gene has CDR1 EGSNGY and CDR2 YDSYNSKV. The CDR3 region has the DNA TGTGCCACCTGGGACGAACTAAAGGGATGTATTAATAAGAAACTCTTT. Its translation: CATWDELKGCINKKLF.

The chain recombines TRGV4 with TRGJ1 or TRGJ2. This CDR3 contains 11 residues. J was trimmed by 7 bases and V by 10 bases; bases with no gene match: 10. Germline assignment: CDR1 EGSTGY and CDR2 YDSYTSSV. The CDR3 DNA is TGTGCCACTCCCTTTGGGTATAAGAAACTCTTT. It translates to CATPFGYKKLF.

The chain carries TRGV10 and TRGJP. TRGV10 is placed among ORFs of uncertain function. The V gene end was trimmed by 8 bases and the J gene end by 23 bases; junction bases not matched to a gene: 13. This CDR3 has 12 amino acids. The CDR3 is CAAWGWVGFKVF. The CDR3 region has the DNA TGTGCTGCGTGGGGATGGGTAGGGTTCAAGGTATTT.

The V call is TRGV3, the J call TRGJP2. The CDR3 is 14 amino acids. The V segment lost 0 bases and the J segment 8 bases; nucleotides outside the gene matches: 6. Germline V gene lookup returns CDR1 VTNTFY and CDR2 YDVSTARD (reference sequence). This CDR3 is CATWDRHWDWIKTF. Written as DNA, the CDR3 is TGTGCCACCTGGGACAGGCACTGGGATTGGATCAAGACGTTT.

This sequence joins TRGV5 and TRGJ1 or TRGJ2. Germline CDR1 and CDR2: VINAFY and YDVSNSKD. The V segment lost 11 bases and the J segment 3 bases; nucleotides outside the gene matches: 10. This CDR3 comprises 12 residues. The CDR3 DNA sequence: TGTGCCATCCTGGGGGTTTATTATAAGAAACTCTTT. It encodes CAILGVYYKKLF.

This clone occurred a few times. V and J are TRGV11 and TRGJ1 or TRGJ2. TRGV11 is marked as an open reading frame, function uncertain. There are 13 residues in the CDR3. V was clipped by 0 bases and J by 13 bases; unmatched bases: 9. CDR3 amino acids: CACWIRHVGGKLF. In nucleotides, the CDR3 is TGTGCCTGCTGGATTAGGCACGTTGGGGGTAAACTCTTT.

The chain employs TRGV2 and TRGJ1 or TRGJ2. The CDR3 extends over 16 amino acids. The ends lost 0 bases at V and 6 bases at J; junction bases unmatched: 14. Per germline, CDR1 EGSNGY and CDR2 YDSYNSKV. CDR3 region: CATWDGARPLVYKKLF. Here the CDR3 DNA reads TGTGCCACCTGGGACGGGGCTAGGCCCCTAGTTTATAAGAAACTCTTT.

This chain links TRGV10 with TRGJP1. TRGV10 is marked as an open reading frame, function uncertain. The CDR3 loop spans 11 amino acids. The ends lost 6 bases at V and 7 bases at J; junction bases unmatched: 0. CDR3 sequence: CAAWCGWFKIF. In DNA form, the CDR3 reads TGTGCTGCGTGGTGTGGTTGGTTCAAGATATTT.

A single count supports this clone. The chain joins TRGV4 to TRGJP2. The CDR3 runs 19 residues. CDR1 and CDR2 (germline): EGSTGY, YDSYTSSV. The DNA of the CDR3 is TGTGCACCTCGGGATGCCCCCTCCGACGCTTATAGTAGTGATTGGATCAAGACGTTT. Its translation is CAPRDAPSDAYSSDWIKTF.

A note on this clone: With a far larger clone one base away, a read error is the likely cause. Other DNA sequences in the sample encode the same CDR3. The genes are TRGV9 and TRGJ1 or TRGJ2. The germline CDR1 and CDR2 sequences are GITISATS and ISYDGTV (reference sequence). The CDR3 runs to 10 residues. This chain's CDR3 is CACQPTLKLF. The DNA for the CDR3 is TGTGCTTGCCAGCCGACCCTCAAACTCTTT.

In this sample, this clone turned up a few times. TCRdb's protein, taken from a much larger clone, differs from this DNA's translation at residue 13, likely owing to a read error; the protein displayed comes from the DNA. The chain combines TRGV11 with TRGJP1. TRGV11 counts as an open reading frame of uncertain function. This CDR3 spans 19 amino acids. The CDR3 sequence: CACWISRTLGDTAGWFKIF. CDR3 DNA: TGTGCCTGCTGGATTAGCCGCACCCTTGGAGATACCGCTGGTTGGTTCAAGATATTT.